This entry concerns a single T cell receptor beta chain. In its sample, this clonotype was seen a few times. The clone's antigen remains unknown. Base quality data are lacking; no much larger clone is found one base away. The sample originates from a study of tumor-infiltrating lymphocytes in primary liver carcinoma listed by TCRdb under 2017. Turning to the overall study: The five patients, three men and two women aged 30 to 69 years, had hepatocellular carcinoma (four) or combined HCC and intrahepatic cholangiocarcinoma (one). Tumors of the five patients were stage T1-T3 N0M0 with maximum diameters of roughly 4 to 11 cm. Samples yielded roughly 3.5 to 8 million productive TCRbeta reads; read depth did not differ significantly between tissue types. Across five regions of each liver tumor, along with adjacent normal tissue and blood, the study brought together TCRbeta repertoire sequencing, expression microarrays and whole-exome sequencing. A total of some 35 specimens from 5 patients went through TCRbeta repertoire sequencing, namely 25 tumor regions, 5 adjacent noncancerous liver tissues and 5 peripheral blood samples. Agilent mRNA microarray profiling was performed on the approximately 27 tumor region samples to relate TCRbeta repertoire diversity to the local molecular phenotype. Reproducibility between technical replicate repertoires was high, with correlation coefficients above 0.95 and mean shared-clone rates roughly 0.87. Study-wide conclusions, independent of this receptor: Only roughly 7-24% of top clones appeared in all five regions of a tumor, which suggests that tumor-infiltrating T cells are spatially heterogeneous. Only five patients were included in the study, and the authors note that the findings should be validated in a larger study. Because only the TCR beta chain was sequenced and unpaired alpha chains were not captured, true repertoire diversity is likely underestimated. A significantly larger repertoire fraction was made up by the top 250 clones in tumors than in blood (p = 0.039). Since the samples were bulk and unsorted, there was no way to compare CD4+ and CD8+ T cell repertoires. Consistent with antigen-driven expansion, pairs of tumor regions showed higher repertoire overlap (mean roughly 36%) than either tumor-adjacent pairs (around 17%) or tumor-blood pairs (roughly 15%).

The germline V end is reduced by 1 base and the J end by 4 bases; junction bases left unmatched: 6. CDR1 and CDR2 are read off the germline V gene as SGHNT and YENEEA. From the cysteine through the phenylalanine, the CDR3 covers 16 amino acids. Just CDR3 DNA is preserved here, 48 bases in frame from base 1. Starting from about 550 ng total RNA, TCRbeta-specific cDNA was produced by reverse transcription with a constant-region primer and ProtoScript II reverse transcriptase. The TCRbeta libraries were prepared through three rounds of nested multiplex PCR following a slightly modified ARM-PCR procedure. Multiplex TRBV1-TRBV30 forward primers and a Cbeta reverse primer were used in the first two PCR rounds, each of which was run for approximately 10 cycles. Sample barcodes and Illumina adapters were added in a final 25-cycle PCR with Deep VentR polymerase. Before sequencing, amplicons of 200-500 bp were purified from gel using a QIAquick gel extraction kit. TCRbeta amplicons were sequenced on an Illumina HiSeq 2500 with 250-bp paired-end reads. Per the original workflow: Quality trimming of reads was performed with Trimmomatic v0.33, and paired reads were merged with FLASH v1.2.11 so that full CDR3 sequences could be recovered. V, D and J germline segments were assigned to the rearranged TCRbeta sequences by MiGEC v1.2.1b. VDJtools v1.0.0 computed clonotype statistics and Shannon-Wiener diversity indices. Except for diversity analysis, only the 250 most abundant clonotypes of each sample were used in subsequent analyses to reduce sampling bias. The raw public data were reprocessed by TCRdb itself: fastp quality trimming at Q25, MiXCR clonotype calling, in-frame beta chains only. Every distinct CDR3 protein forms one entry, paired with its most common genes and DNA. These V and J calls derive from TCRdb rather than the authors' analysis. Recorded for this sample are about 130,000 distinct CDR3 sequences; under 65% of them occurred a single time. Together, the top ten hold 7.5% to 9% of the sample.

Without any cell sorting, total RNA and DNA were extracted together from approximately 20-30 mg of bulk tissue using the AllPrep DNA/RNA mini kit. Between late 2015 and early 2016, about five patients in China with histopathologically diagnosed primary liver carcinoma had their tumors surgically resected. At the time of sampling, the patients had chronic HBV infection and had not received any treatment. Each tumor was sampled at five spatially separated regions: the tumor centre plus the superior, inferior, left-lateral and right-lateral poles. More than 80% viable tumor cells were found by histology in every tumor sample. Fresh tumor and adjacent tissue pieces were bisected, with one half stored in RNAlater at -80 degrees C and the other half sent for histology.

The sample comprised liver tumor tissue from sampling region 3. In light of the paper, this sample's cell subset or site label describes: tumor region T3, left-lateral pole. The clonotype originates from a woman aged 60-75 years with primary liver carcinoma and hepatitis B virus infection. The chain employs TRBV11-3 and TRBJ2-3; the central 9 bases match TRBD2. The CDR3 region reads CASSLGRLAGPDTQYF. The DNA sequence is TGTGCCAGCAGCTTAGGCAGGCTAGCGGGACCAGATACGCAGTATTTT. Reference TRBV11-3 and TRBJ2-3 proteins supply the regions before and after the CDR3; the full variable domain is: EAGVVQSPRYKIIEKKQPVAFWCNPISGHNTLYWYLQNLGQGPELLIRYENEEAVDDSQLPKDRFSAERLKGVDSTLKIQPAELGDSAVYLCASSLGRLAGPDTQYFGPGTRLTVL.